The rows below give T cell receptor beta chains drawn from one sample of a study of identical twins. TCRdb redid the calling of the 5' RACE reads with MiXCR, one entry per CDR3 protein. Of 1.5 million to 2 million distinct CDR3 sequences detected, around 33% appear once; the ten largest clones hold 0.27%. The sample comprised cord blood. Receptor source: a newborn girl in good health. The CDR3 runs from the conserved cysteine through the conserved F or W. The D gene is left open where the match is weak. Size values are once, few and many counts, or a class for expanded clones, and some rows have none.

D gene: -
V gene: TRBV6-2/TRBV6-3
J gene: TRBJ2-7
clone size: -
CDR3 protein: CASPEDEQYF
CDR3 DNA: TGTGCCAGCCCCGAAGACGAGCAGTACTTC

D gene: -
V gene: TRBV28
J gene: TRBJ1-2
clone size: many
CDR3 protein: CASSLFNSIYGYTF
CDR3 DNA: TGTGCCAGCAGTTTATTTAACAGCATCTATGGCTACACCTTC

D gene: -
V gene: TRBV19
J gene: TRBJ1-5
clone size: -
CDR3 protein: CASSIVGLNQPQHF
CDR3 DNA: TGTGCCAGTAGTATAGTCGGACTCAATCAGCCCCAGCATTTT

D gene: TRBD1
V gene: TRBV5-4
J gene: TRBJ2-3
clone size: -
CDR3 protein: CASSFRGQGTDTQYF
CDR3 DNA: TGTGCCAGCAGCTTTAGGGGACAGGGGACAGATACGCAGTATTTT

D gene: -
V gene: TRBV11-2
J gene: TRBJ2-4
clone size: -
CDR3 protein: CASSLVSGWGNIQYF
CDR3 DNA: TGTGCCAGCAGCTTAGTTTCCGGGTGGGGAAACATTCAGTACTTC

D gene: -
V gene: TRBV12-3/TRBV12-4
J gene: TRBJ2-4
clone size: -
CDR3 protein: CASSLRSSYEQSF
CDR3 DNA: TGTGCCAGCAGTTTGCGGAGCTCCTACGAGCAGTCCTTC

D gene: -
V gene: TRBV12-3/TRBV12-4
J gene: TRBJ2-7
clone size: many
CDR3 protein: CASSLSRRFSYEQYF
CDR3 DNA: TGTGCCAGCAGTTTGTCTCGAAGATTCTCCTACGAGCAGTACTTC

D gene: -
V gene: TRBV5-1
J gene: TRBJ1-1
clone size: many
CDR3 protein: CASSLRANTEAFF
CDR3 DNA: TGTGCCAGCAGTTTAAGGGCAAACACTGAAGCTTTCTTT

D gene: -
V gene: TRBV6-6
J gene: TRBJ1-2
clone size: -
CDR3 protein: CASKEGPLEYGYTF
CDR3 DNA: TGTGCCAGCAAGGAGGGTCCCCTTGAATATGGCTACACCTTC

D gene: TRBD2
V gene: TRBV5-5
J gene: TRBJ2-3
clone size: -
CDR3 protein: CASSRLARLSTDTQYF
CDR3 DNA: TGTGCCAGCAGCCGACTAGCTAGGTTAAGCACAGATACGCAGTATTTT

D gene: -
V gene: TRBV12-3/TRBV12-4
J gene: TRBJ2-3
clone size: -
CDR3 protein: CVSSLRTGTDTQYF
CDR3 DNA: TGTGTCAGCAGTTTAAGGACAGGCACAGATACGCAGTATTTT

D gene: -
V gene: TRBV20-1
J gene: TRBJ2-1
clone size: -
CDR3 protein: CSARPTVRGGYYNEQFF
CDR3 DNA: TGCAGTGCTAGACCGACCGTTAGGGGGGGTTACTACAATGAGCAGTTCTTC

D gene: -
V gene: TRBV6-5
J gene: TRBJ1-1
clone size: -
CDR3 protein: CASSYSKGLGTEAFF
CDR3 DNA: TGTGCCAGCAGTTACTCGAAGGGGCTGGGCACTGAAGCTTTCTTT

D gene: TRBD2
V gene: TRBV20-1
J gene: TRBJ2-5
clone size: once
CDR3 protein: CSETSVLAKNEQYF
CDR3 DNA: TGCAGTGAGACTAGCGTGCTAGCTAAGAATGAGCAGTACTTC

D gene: TRBD2
V gene: TRBV9
J gene: TRBJ2-3
clone size: -
CDR3 protein: CASSTLAGARTDTQYF
CDR3 DNA: TGTGCCAGCAGCACCTTAGCGGGGGCGCGCACAGATACGCAGTATTTT

D gene: -
V gene: TRBV10-3
J gene: TRBJ2-3
clone size: few
CDR3 protein: CAIRDPEADTDTQYF
CDR3 DNA: TGTGCCATCAGGGACCCCGAAGCGGACACAGATACGCAGTATTTT

D gene: -
V gene: TRBV4-2
J gene: TRBJ2-7
clone size: -
CDR3 protein: CASSRSDSSYEQYF
CDR3 DNA: TGTGCCAGCAGCCGATCCGACAGCTCCTACGAGCAGTACTTC

D gene: TRBD2
V gene: TRBV4-2
J gene: TRBJ2-7
clone size: few
CDR3 protein: CASSQDEREGYEQYF
CDR3 DNA: TGTGCCAGCAGCCAAGATGAGCGGGAGGGGTACGAGCAGTACTTC

D gene: -
V gene: TRBV9
J gene: TRBJ2-1
clone size: -
CDR3 protein: CASSVEPRNEQFF
CDR3 DNA: TGTGCCAGCAGCGTAGAGCCTCGGAATGAGCAGTTCTTC

D gene: TRBD1
V gene: TRBV28
J gene: TRBJ1-1
clone size: few
CDR3 protein: CASSLWAGGTEAFF
CDR3 DNA: TGTGCCAGCAGTTTGTGGGCAGGGGGCACTGAAGCTTTCTTT

D gene: -
V gene: TRBV28
J gene: TRBJ2-3
clone size: -
CDR3 protein: CASSSVLAQYF
CDR3 DNA: TGTGCCAGCAGTTCCGTCTTGGCGCAGTATTTT

D gene: -
V gene: TRBV27
J gene: TRBJ2-4
clone size: -
CDR3 protein: CASSLRVAGSKAKNIQYF
CDR3 DNA: TGTGCCAGCAGTTTAAGGGTAGCCGGGAGCAAAGCCAAAAACATTCAGTACTTC

D gene: -
V gene: TRBV4-1
J gene: TRBJ2-5
clone size: -
CDR3 protein: CASSRLRGAQETQYF
CDR3 DNA: TGCGCCAGCAGCCGATTACGGGGGGCCCAAGAGACCCAGTACTTC

D gene: -
V gene: TRBV27
J gene: TRBJ1-5
clone size: few
CDR3 protein: CASSPGRISNQPQHF
CDR3 DNA: TGTGCCAGCAGTCCTGGACGGATTAGCAATCAGCCCCAGCATTTT

D gene: -
V gene: TRBV6-1
J gene: TRBJ1-3
clone size: -
CDR3 protein: CASSGQYGNTIYF
CDR3 DNA: TGTGCCAGCAGTGGACAATATGGAAACACCATATATTTT

D gene: -
V gene: TRBV3-1
J gene: TRBJ1-5
clone size: -
CDR3 protein: CASSPDRDGPYSNQPQHF
CDR3 DNA: TGTGCCAGCAGCCCAGACCGGGACGGACCTTATAGCAATCAGCCCCAGCATTTT

D gene: -
V gene: TRBV9
J gene: TRBJ2-1
clone size: -
CDR3 protein: CASSVGDLSSYNEQFF
CDR3 DNA: TGTGCCAGCAGCGTAGGAGACTTGAGCTCCTACAATGAGCAGTTCTTC

D gene: -
V gene: TRBV7-2
J gene: TRBJ2-5
clone size: few
CDR3 protein: CASSLVAGVQDFQYF
CDR3 DNA: TGTGCCAGCAGCTTAGTCGCAGGGGTCCAAGATTTTCAGTACTTC

D gene: -
V gene: TRBV27
J gene: TRBJ2-1
clone size: -
CDR3 protein: CASVGYYNEQFF
CDR3 DNA: TGTGCCAGCGTGGGATACTACAATGAGCAGTTCTTC

D gene: -
V gene: TRBV10-3
J gene: TRBJ2-7
clone size: few
CDR3 protein: CAISRAVREYEQYF
CDR3 DNA: TGTGCCATCAGTCGAGCAGTCAGAGAATACGAGCAGTACTTC

D gene: -
V gene: TRBV20-1
J gene: TRBJ2-3
clone size: few
CDR3 protein: CSAQGAAGEIDTQYF
CDR3 DNA: TGCAGTGCACAAGGGGCGGCAGGGGAAATAGATACGCAGTATTTT

D gene: TRBD2
V gene: TRBV5-1
J gene: TRBJ2-7
clone size: -
CDR3 protein: CASSFSSGRLLFSSYEQYF
CDR3 DNA: TGCGCCAGCAGCTTCAGTAGCGGGCGCCTCCTTTTTAGCTCCTACGAGCAGTACTTC

D gene: -
V gene: TRBV2
J gene: TRBJ1-5
clone size: -
CDR3 protein: CASMGGVNQPQHF
CDR3 DNA: TGTGCCAGCATGGGGGGGGTCAATCAGCCCCAGCATTTT

D gene: TRBD2
V gene: TRBV4-1
J gene: TRBJ2-1
clone size: few
CDR3 protein: CASSQLGLAAYNEQFF
CDR3 DNA: TGCGCCAGCAGCCAACTAGGACTAGCGGCCTACAATGAGCAGTTCTTC

D gene: -
V gene: TRBV20-1
J gene: TRBJ1-1
clone size: -
CDR3 protein: CSALIRGPGTEAFF
CDR3 DNA: TGCAGTGCCCTTATCAGGGGACCGGGCACTGAAGCTTTCTTT

D gene: -
V gene: TRBV29-1
J gene: TRBJ2-3
clone size: -
CDR3 protein: CSVVGTTSTDTQYF
CDR3 DNA: TGCAGCGTTGTTGGGACGACTAGCACAGATACGCAGTATTTT

D gene: -
V gene: TRBV7-2
J gene: TRBJ2-5
clone size: few
CDR3 protein: CASSLVQNSQETQYF
CDR3 DNA: TGTGCCAGCAGCTTAGTTCAGAACAGTCAAGAGACCCAGTACTTC

D gene: TRBD2
V gene: TRBV20-1
J gene: TRBJ2-1
clone size: few
CDR3 protein: CSARDPVTSGGYNEQFF
CDR3 DNA: TGCAGTGCTAGAGATCCCGTTACTAGCGGGGGCTACAATGAGCAGTTCTTC

D gene: -
V gene: TRBV9
J gene: TRBJ2-1
clone size: few
CDR3 protein: CASSVGGGNLVAGNEQFF
CDR3 DNA: TGTGCCAGCAGCGTTGGGGGGGGCAATCTAGTTGCGGGCAATGAGCAGTTCTTC

D gene: TRBD1
V gene: TRBV20-1
J gene: TRBJ1-2
clone size: few
CDR3 protein: CSATLDRGPPSNYGYTF
CDR3 DNA: TGCAGTGCTACTCTGGACAGGGGCCCTCCCTCTAACTATGGCTACACCTTC

D gene: TRBD1
V gene: TRBV19
J gene: TRBJ2-4
clone size: -
CDR3 protein: CASSSPGGRDGGKNIQYF
CDR3 DNA: TGTGCCAGTAGTTCCCCAGGGGGAAGGGATGGAGGCAAAAACATTCAGTACTTC

D gene: -
V gene: TRBV5-4
J gene: TRBJ2-7
clone size: -
CDR3 protein: CATQNSSYEQYF
CDR3 DNA: TGTGCCACCCAAAATAGCTCCTACGAGCAGTACTTC

D gene: -
V gene: TRBV5-1
J gene: TRBJ1-4
clone size: -
CDR3 protein: CASSSPGGPNEKLFF
CDR3 DNA: TGCGCCAGCAGCTCACCCGGGGGTCCTAATGAAAAACTGTTTTTT